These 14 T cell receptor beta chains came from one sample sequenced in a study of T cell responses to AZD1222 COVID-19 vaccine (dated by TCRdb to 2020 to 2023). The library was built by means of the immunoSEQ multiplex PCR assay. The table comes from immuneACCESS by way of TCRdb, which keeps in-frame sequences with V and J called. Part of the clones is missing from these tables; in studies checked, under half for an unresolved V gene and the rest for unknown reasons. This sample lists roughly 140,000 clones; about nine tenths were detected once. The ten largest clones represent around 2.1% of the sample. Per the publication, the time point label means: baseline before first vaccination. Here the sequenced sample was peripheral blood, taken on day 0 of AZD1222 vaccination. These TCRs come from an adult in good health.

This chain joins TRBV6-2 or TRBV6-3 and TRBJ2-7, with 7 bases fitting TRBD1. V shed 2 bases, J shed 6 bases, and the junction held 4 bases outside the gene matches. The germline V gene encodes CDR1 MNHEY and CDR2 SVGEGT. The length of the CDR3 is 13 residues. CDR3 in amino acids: CASSYGTVLEQYF. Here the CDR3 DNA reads TGTGCCAGCAGTTACGGGACAGTGCTCGAGCAGTACTTC.

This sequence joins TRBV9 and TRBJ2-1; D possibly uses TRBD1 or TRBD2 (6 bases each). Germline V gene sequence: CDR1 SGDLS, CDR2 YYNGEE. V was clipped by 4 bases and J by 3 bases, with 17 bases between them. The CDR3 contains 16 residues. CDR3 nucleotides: TGTGCCAGCAGCCTGCTACAGGGAGGTATCTACAATGAGCAGTTCTTC. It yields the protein CASSLLQGGIYNEQFF.

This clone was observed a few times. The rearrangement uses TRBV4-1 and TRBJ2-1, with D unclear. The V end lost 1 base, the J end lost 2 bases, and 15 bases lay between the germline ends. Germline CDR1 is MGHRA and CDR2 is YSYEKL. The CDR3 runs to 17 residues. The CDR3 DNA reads TGCGCCAGCAGCCAAGTCGACCTAGGTTTCACCTACAATGAGCAGTTCTTC. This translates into CASSQVDLGFTYNEQFF.

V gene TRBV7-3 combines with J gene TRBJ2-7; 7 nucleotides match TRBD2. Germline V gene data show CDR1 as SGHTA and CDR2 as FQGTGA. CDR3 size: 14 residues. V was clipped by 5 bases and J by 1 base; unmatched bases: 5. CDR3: CASSPDGRSYEQYF. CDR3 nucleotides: TGTGCCAGCAGCCCCGACGGGAGGTCCTACGAGCAGTACTTC.

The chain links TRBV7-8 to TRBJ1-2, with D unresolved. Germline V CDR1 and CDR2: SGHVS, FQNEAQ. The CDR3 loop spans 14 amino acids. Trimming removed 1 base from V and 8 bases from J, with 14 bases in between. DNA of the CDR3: TGTGCCAGCAGCTTAGACCTCGGGAGAGGCGGCTACACCTTC. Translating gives CASSLDLGRGGYTF.

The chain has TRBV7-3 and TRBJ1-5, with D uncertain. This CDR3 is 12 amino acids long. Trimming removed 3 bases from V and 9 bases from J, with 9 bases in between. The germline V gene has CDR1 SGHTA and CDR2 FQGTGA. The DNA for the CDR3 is TGTGCCAGCAGCTTGGTCGTCCCGCCCCAGCATTTT. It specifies CASSLVVPPQHF. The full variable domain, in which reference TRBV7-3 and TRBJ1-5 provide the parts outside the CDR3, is GAGVSQTPSNKVTEKGKYVELRCDPISGHTALYWYRQSLGQGPEFLIYFQGTGAADDSGLPNDRFFAVRPEGSVSTLKIQRTERGDSAVYLCASSLVVPPQHFGDGTRLSIL.

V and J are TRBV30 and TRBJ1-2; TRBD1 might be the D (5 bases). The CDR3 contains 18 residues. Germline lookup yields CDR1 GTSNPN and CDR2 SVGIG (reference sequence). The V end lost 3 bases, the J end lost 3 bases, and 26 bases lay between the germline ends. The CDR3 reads CAWRLPGWGRIEDYGYTF. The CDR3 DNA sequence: TGTGCCTGGAGACTACCAGGTTGGGGCCGTATTGAGGACTATGGCTACACCTTC.

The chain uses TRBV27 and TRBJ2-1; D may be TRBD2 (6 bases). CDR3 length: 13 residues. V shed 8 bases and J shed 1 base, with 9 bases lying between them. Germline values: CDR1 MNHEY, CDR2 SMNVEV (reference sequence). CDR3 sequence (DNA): TGTGCCAGCGGAGGGTGGTCCTACAATGAGCAGTTCTTC. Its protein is CASGGWSYNEQFF.

The CDR3 DNA follows: TGCAGCGTTGCAGGAAGCGGGAGTTTCACCGGGGAGCTGTTTTTT. It specifies CSVAGSGSFTGELFF. The chain joins TRBV29-1 to TRBJ2-2; TRBD2 agrees at 8 bases. Germline CDR1 reads SQVTM; CDR2 reads ANQGSEA. Germline trimming cut 4 bases from V and 4 bases from J; bases unmatched to any gene: 8. CDR3 length equals 15 residues.

As DNA, the CDR3 is TGTGCCAGCAGCCTCCCTGGCCTAGTCCACAATGAGCAGTTCTTC. Translated, it gives CASSLPGLVHNEQFF. V and J are TRBV7-8 and TRBJ2-1; D is ambiguous. The V and J ends lost 5 bases and 5 bases respectively, with 16 bases between them. CDR1 is SGHVS, CDR2 FQNEAQ, per germline. The CDR3 is made up of 15 amino acids.

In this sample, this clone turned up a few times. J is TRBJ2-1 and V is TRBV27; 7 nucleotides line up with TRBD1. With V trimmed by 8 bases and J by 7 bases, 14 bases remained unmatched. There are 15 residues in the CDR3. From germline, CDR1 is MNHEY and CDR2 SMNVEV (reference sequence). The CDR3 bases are TGTGCCAGCCTTCCCCCAGAGGGGGCGAGAAATGAGCAGTTCTTC. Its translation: CASLPPEGARNEQFF.

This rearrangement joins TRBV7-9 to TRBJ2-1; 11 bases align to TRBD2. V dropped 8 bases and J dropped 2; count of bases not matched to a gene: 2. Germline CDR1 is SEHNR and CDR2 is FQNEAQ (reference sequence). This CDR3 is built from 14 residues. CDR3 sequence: CASLLAGAYNEQFF. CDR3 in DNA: TGTGCCAGCCTACTAGCGGGGGCCTACAATGAGCAGTTCTTC.

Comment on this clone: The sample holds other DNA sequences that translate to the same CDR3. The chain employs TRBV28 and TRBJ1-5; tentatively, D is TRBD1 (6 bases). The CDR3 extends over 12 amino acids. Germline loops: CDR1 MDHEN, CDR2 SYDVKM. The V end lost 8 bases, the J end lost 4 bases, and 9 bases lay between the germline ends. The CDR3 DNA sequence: TGTGCCAGCGACCAGGGGAATCAGCCCCAGCATTTT. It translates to CASDQGNQPQHF.

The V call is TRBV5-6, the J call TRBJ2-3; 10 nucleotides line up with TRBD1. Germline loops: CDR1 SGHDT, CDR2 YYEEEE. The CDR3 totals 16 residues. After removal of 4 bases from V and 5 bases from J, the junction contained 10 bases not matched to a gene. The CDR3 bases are TGTGCCAGCAGCCCCTTACGCGACAGGGGGCAAGATACGCAGTATTTT. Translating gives CASSPLRDRGQDTQYF.